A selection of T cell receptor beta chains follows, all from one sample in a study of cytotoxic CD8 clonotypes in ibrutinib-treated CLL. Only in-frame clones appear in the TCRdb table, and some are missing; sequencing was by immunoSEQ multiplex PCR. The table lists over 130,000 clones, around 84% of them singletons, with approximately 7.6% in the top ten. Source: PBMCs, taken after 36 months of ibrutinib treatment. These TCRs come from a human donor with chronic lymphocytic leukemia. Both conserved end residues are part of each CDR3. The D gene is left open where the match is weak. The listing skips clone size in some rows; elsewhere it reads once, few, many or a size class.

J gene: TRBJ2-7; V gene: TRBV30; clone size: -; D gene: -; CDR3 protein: CAWRVQVYEQYF; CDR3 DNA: TGTGCCTGGAGGGTACAAGTCTACGAGCAGTACTTC
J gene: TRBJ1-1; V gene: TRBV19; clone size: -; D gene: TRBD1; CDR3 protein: CASRRTGANTEAFF; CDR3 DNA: TGTGCCAGTAGAAGGACAGGCGCGAACACTGAAGCTTTCTTT
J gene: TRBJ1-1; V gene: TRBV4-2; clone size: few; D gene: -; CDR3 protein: CASSQEGNRGAEAFF; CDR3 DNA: TGTGCCAGCAGCCAAGAGGGCAATAGAGGAGCTGAAGCTTTCTTT
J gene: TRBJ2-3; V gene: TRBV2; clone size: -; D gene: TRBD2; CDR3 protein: CASRRLAGPLGTDTQYF; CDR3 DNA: TGTGCCAGCAGGAGACTAGCGGGCCCCCTCGGCACAGATACGCAGTATTTT
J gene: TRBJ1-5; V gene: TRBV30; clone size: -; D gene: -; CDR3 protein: CAWSGPNQPQHF; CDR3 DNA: TGTGCCTGGAGTGGGCCAAATCAGCCCCAGCATTTT
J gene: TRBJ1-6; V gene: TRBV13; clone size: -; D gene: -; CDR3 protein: CASSPRQGNSPLHF; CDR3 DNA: TGTGCCAGCAGCCCGCGACAAGGAAATTCACCCCTCCACTTT
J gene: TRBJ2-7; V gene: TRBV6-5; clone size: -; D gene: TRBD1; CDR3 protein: CASRVNRGSEQYF; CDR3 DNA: TGTGCCAGCAGGGTTAACAGGGGGTCCGAGCAGTACTTC
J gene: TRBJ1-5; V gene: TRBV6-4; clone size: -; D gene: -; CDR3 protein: CASSGRQDGSNQPQHF; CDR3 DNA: TGTGCCAGCAGTGGAAGACAGGACGGCAGCAATCAGCCCCAGCATTTT
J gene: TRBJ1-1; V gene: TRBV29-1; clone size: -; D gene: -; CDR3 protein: CSVPLVGVNTEAFF; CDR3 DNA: TGCAGCGTCCCCCTGGTCGGGGTGAACACTGAAGCTTTCTTT
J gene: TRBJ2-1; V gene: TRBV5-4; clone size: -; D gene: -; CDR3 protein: CASSLTSRRFFF; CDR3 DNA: TGTGCCAGCAGCTTGACTTCTAGGCGTTTTTTCTTC
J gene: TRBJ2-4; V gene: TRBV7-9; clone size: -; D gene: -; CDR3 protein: CASSLEGQGRRRAKNIQYF; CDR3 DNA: TGTGCCAGCAGCTTAGAGGGACAAGGGAGAAGGAGAGCCAAAAACATTCAGTACTTC
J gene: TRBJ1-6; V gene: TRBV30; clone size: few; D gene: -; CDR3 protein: CAWGPAYNSPLHF; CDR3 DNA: TGTGCCTGGGGGCCGGCCTATAATTCACCCCTCCACTTT
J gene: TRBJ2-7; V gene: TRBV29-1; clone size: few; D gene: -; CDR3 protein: CSVAPGFPSYEQYF; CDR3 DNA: TGCAGCGTCGCACCGGGATTTCCCTCCTACGAGCAGTACTTC
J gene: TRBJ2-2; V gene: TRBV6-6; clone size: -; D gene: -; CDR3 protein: CASIGPWPGELFF; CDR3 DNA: TGTGCCAGCATTGGCCCTTGGCCAGGGGAGCTGTTTTTT
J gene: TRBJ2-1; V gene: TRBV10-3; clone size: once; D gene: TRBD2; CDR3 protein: CAISYADGGNEQFF; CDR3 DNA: TGTGCCATCAGTTATGCGGACGGGGGGAATGAGCAGTTCTTC
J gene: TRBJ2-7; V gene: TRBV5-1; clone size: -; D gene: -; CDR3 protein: CASSHTDRTYSYEQYF; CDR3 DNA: TGCGCCAGCAGCCACACAGACAGGACCTACTCCTACGAGCAGTACTTC
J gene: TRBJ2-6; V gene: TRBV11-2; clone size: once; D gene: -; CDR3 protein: CASSPGSGANVLTF; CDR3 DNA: TGTGCCAGCAGTCCCGGTTCTGGGGCCAACGTCCTGACTTTC
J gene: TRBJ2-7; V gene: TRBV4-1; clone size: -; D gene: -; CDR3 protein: CASSQEPNPQSSYEQYF; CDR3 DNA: TGCGCCAGCAGCCAAGAGCCTAACCCTCAAAGCTCCTACGAGCAGTACTTC
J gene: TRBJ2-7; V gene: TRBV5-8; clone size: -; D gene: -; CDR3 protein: CASSLVSYEQYF; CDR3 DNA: TGTGCCAGCAGCTTGGTGTCCTACGAGCAGTACTTC
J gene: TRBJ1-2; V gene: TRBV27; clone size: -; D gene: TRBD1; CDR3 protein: CASSYAGGSYGYTF; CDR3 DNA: TGTGCCAGCAGTTATGCAGGGGGAAGCTATGGCTACACCTTC